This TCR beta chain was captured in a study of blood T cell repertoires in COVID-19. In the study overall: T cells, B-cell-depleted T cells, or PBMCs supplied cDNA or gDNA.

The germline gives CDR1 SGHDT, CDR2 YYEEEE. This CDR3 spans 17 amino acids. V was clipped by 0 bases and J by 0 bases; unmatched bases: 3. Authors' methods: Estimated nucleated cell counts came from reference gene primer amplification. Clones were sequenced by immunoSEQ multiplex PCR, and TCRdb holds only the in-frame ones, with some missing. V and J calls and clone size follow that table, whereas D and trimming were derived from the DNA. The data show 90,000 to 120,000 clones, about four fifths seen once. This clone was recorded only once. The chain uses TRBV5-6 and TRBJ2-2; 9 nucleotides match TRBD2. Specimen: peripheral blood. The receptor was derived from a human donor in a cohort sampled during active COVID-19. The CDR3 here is CASSLGAGGTNTGELFF. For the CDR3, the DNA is TGTGCCAGCAGCTTGGGGGCGGGAGGGACGAACACCGGGGAGCTGTTTTTT.